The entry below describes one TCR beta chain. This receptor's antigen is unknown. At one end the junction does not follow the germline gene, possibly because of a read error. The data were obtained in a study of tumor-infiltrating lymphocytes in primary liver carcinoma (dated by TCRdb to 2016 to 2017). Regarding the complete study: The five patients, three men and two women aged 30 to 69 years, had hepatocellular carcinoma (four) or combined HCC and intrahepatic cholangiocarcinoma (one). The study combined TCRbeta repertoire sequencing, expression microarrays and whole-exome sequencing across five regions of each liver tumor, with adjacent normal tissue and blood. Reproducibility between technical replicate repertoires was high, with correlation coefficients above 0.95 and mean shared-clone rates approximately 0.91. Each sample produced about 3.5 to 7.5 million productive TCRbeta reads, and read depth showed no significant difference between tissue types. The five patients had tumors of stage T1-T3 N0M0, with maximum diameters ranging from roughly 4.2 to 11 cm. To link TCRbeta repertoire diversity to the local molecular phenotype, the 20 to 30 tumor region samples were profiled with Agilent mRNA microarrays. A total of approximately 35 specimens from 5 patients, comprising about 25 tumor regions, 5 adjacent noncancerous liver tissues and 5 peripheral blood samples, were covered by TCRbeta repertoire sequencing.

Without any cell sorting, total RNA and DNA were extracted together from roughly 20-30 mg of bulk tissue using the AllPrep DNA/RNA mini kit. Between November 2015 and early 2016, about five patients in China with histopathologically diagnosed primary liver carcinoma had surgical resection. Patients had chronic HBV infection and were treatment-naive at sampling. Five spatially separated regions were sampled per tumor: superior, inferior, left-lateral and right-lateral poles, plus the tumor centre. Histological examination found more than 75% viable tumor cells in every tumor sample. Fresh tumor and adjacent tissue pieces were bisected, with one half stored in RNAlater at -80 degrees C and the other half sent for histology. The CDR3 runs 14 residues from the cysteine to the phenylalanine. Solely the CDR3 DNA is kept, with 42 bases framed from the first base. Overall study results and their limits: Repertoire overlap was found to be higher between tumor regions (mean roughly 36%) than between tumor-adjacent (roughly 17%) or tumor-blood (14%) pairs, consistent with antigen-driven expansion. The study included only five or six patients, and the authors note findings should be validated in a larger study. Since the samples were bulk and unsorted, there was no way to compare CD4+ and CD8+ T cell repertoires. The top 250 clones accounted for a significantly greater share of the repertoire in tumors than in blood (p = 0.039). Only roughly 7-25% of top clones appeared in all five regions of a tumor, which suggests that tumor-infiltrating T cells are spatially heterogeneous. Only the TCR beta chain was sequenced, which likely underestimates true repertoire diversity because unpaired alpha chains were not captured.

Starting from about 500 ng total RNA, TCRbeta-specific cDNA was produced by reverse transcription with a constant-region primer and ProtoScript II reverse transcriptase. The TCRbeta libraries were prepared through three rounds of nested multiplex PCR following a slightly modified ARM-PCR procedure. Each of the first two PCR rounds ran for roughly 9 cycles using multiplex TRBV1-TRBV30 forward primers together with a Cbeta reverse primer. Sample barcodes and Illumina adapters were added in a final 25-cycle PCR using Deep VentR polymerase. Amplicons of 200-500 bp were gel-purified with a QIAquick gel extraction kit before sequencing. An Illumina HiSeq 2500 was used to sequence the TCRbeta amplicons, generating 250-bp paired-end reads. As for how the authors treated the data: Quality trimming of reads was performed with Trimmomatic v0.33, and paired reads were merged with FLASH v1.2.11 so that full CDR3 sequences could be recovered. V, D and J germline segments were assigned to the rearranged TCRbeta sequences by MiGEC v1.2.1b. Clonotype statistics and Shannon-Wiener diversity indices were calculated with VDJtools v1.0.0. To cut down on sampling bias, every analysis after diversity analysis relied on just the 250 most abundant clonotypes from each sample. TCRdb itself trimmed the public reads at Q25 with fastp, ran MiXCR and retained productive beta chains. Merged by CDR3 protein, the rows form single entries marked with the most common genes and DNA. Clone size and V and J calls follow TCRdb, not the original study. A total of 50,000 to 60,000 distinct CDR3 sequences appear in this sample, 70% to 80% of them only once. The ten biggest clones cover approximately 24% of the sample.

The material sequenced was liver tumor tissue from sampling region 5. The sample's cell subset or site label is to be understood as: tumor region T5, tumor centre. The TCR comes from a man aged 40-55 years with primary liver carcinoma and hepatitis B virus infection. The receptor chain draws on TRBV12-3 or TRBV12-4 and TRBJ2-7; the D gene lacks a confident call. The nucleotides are TGTGTCAGCAGTTTAAGCGAGTCCCCCTACGAGCAGTACTTC. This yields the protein CVSSLSESPYEQYF.